The text below deals with one T cell receptor beta chain. There are many counts of this clonotype. Its antigen has not been determined. Per-nucleotide qualities are absent, and no much larger clonotype sits a single base away. Receptor amplification or capture employed 5' RACE. These reads were obtained on a NextSeq 500. In the TCR library protocol, unique molecular identifiers were attached to individual cDNA molecules to correct for PCR bias and sequencing error. Sequencing covered both TCR alpha and beta chains, and within each sample the abundances of alpha and beta sequences were tightly co-correlated. From the authors' description of their analysis: Decombinator V4 was used to annotate TCR sequences for V gene, J gene and CDR3. TCRs were defined as expanded if a significant change between any two time points was detected under a Poisson model with p below 0.0001. Abundances of TCRs were expressed as counts per million after normalisation to the total number of TCRs sequenced in each sample. MAIT TCRs were defined by TRAV1-2 paired with TRAJ12, TRAJ20 or TRAJ33, and iNKT TCRs by TRAV10 paired with TRAJ18. A search of VDJdb, accessed on 1 November 2021, was run for TCRs annotated to CMV, EBV and SARS-CoV-2, with TCRs annotated for multiple antigens excluded. TCRdb reran the public reads through fastp at Q25 and MiXCR, keeping productive beta chains. Each record represents a unique CDR3 protein, reported with the most common genes and DNA among its rows. In this record, the V and J calls reflect TCRdb's handling and not the investigators' own analysis. Here the sample has roughly 70,000 distinct CDR3 sequences; about 12% occur a single time. The top ten constitute roughly 5% of the sample.

A case-control design nested within a healthcare worker cohort in London, UK, was used, with weekly nasopharyngeal swab PCR tests and blood sampling performed. Healthcare workers were recruited during the week of the UK lockdown, between 23 and 31 March 2020, and followed weekly for up to about 15 weeks. These data are taken from a study of early T cells in non-severe SARS-CoV-2 infection (dated by TCRdb to the early 2020s). Broadly, across the study: TCR sequencing used bulk RNA from unsorted whole blood, so alpha and beta chains could not be paired. Overall study outcomes, separate from this receptor: Matching against VDJdb was skewed toward anti-spike CD8 responses, likely underestimated virus-specific expansions, and missed private and CD4 specificities.

From the cysteine up to the phenylalanine, the CDR3 has a length of 16 residues. Just CDR3 DNA is preserved here, 48 bases in frame from base 1. The CDR1 and CDR2 encoded by the germline V gene are MNHEY and SVGAGI. V is reduced by 2 bases and J by 1 base, leaving a spacing of 14 bases between them. The TCR sequence derives from an adult who was a healthcare worker with PCR-confirmed SARS-CoV-2 infection or an uninfected control (not recorded which). The sample taken for sequencing was whole blood. Rearrangement joined TRBV6-5 to TRBJ2-5; TRBD2 is a possible D gene, resting on 7 matching bases. CDR3 sequence: CASSYGGGRAQETQYF. The base sequence is TGTGCCAGCAGTTACGGGGGGGGCCGAGCCCAAGAGACCCAGTACTTC.